The entry that follows covers one TCR beta chain sequence. The data originate from a study of blood T cell repertoires in COVID-19. Overall study: Collection of acute and convalescent COVID-19 samples took place in the United States, Italy and Spain. PBMCs, B-cell-depleted T cells, or T cells were the source of the cDNA or gDNA that made up the material.

Assay: immunoSEQ multiplex PCR; the TCRdb copy retains only in-frame clones and omits some. The repertoire holds 250,000 to 350,000 clones, with 90% as singletons. Everyone who took part was roughly 18 to 89 years old, and they came from roughly 25 US areas. The CDR3 is 14 residues long. With V trimmed by 3 bases and J by 4 bases, 5 bases remained unmatched. Germline V gene sequence: CDR1 MNHEY, CDR2 SMNVEV (reference sequence). The V and J genes are TRBV27 and TRBJ2-5; 7 nucleotides match TRBD2. Material for sequencing was PBMCs or T cells enriched from blood (not recorded which). The clonotype originates from a woman in her late teens or twenties with acute COVID-19. CDR3 sequence: CASSFRGVGETQYF. CDR3 DNA sequence: TGTGCCAGCAGTTTTCGGGGGGTAGGAGAGACCCAGTACTTC.